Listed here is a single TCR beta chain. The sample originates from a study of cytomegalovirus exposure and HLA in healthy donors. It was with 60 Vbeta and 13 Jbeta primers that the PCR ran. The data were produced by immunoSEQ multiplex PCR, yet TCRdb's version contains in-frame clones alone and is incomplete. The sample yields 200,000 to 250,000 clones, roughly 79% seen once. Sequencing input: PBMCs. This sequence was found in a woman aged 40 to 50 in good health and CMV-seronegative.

CDR3 residues: CASSPQVQGPYGYTF. As DNA, the CDR3 is TGCGCCAGCAGCCCTCAGGTACAGGGCCCCTATGGCTACACCTTC. The rearrangement uses TRBV4-1 and TRBJ1-2, with D possibly TRBD1 on 6 matching bases. With 4 bases removed from V and 4 bases from J, the gap between germline ends came to 16 bases. CDR3 length: 15 residues. The germline V gene has CDR1 MGHRA and CDR2 YSYEKL.